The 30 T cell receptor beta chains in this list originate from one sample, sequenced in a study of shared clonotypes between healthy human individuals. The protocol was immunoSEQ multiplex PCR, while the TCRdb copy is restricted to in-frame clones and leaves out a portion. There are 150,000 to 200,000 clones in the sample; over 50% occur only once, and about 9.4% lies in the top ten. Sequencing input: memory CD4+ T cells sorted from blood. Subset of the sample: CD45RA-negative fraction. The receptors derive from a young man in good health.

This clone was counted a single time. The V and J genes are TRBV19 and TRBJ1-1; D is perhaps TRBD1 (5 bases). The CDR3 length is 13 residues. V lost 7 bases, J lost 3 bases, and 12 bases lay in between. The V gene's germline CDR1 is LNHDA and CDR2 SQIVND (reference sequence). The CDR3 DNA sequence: TGTGCCAGTACCTTCTTCAGGGACACTGAAGCTTTCTTT. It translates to CASTFFRDTEAFF. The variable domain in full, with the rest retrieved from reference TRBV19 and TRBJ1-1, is DGGITQSPKYLFRKEGQNVTLSCEQNLNHDAMYWYRQDPGQGLRLIYYSQIVNDFQKGDIAEGYSVSREKKESFPLTVTSAQKNPTAFYLCASTFFRDTEAFFGQGTRLTVV.

The CDR3 nucleotides read TGCGCCAGTGGCGCGGGCGGCAGGGGGTCCACAGATACGCAGTATTTT. Translating gives CASGAGGRGSTDTQYF. This sequence joins TRBV5-1 and TRBJ2-3, with TRBD1 identical over 7 bases. J gave up 2 bases and V 8 bases, and 14 bases lay outside the gene matches. Per germline, CDR1 SGHRS and CDR2 YFSETQ. This CDR3 contains 16 residues.

The CDR3 region is CASSQVELNYGYTF. The DNA for the CDR3 is TGCGCCAGCAGCCAAGTTGAGCTTAACTATGGCTACACCTTC. V and J are TRBV4-1 and TRBJ1-2, with unresolved D. The CDR3 consists of 14 residues. V lost 1 base to trimming and J lost 1 base, with 7 bases between them. CDR1 and CDR2 (germline): MGHRA, YSYEKL.

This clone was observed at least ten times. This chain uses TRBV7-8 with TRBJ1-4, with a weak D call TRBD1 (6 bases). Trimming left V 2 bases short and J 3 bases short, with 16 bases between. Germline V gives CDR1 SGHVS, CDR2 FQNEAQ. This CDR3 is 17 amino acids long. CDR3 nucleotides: TGTGCCAGCAGCTTACTAGGGGGGATTGGGTCTAATGAAAAACTGTTTTTT. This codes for CASSLLGGIGSNEKLFF.

The CDR3 nucleotides read TGTGCCAGCAGTTTTTTAGTCGGTGTCGGCGGGGAGCTGTTTTTT. Residues: CASSFLVGVGGELFF. The gene calls are TRBV28 and TRBJ2-2; no reliable D call. V was clipped by 3 bases and J by 7 bases, with 15 bases between them. CDR3 length: 15 residues. Germline V gives CDR1 MDHEN, CDR2 SYDVKM.

CDR3 amino acids: CASSRSGLGYTF. The CDR3, as DNA: TGTGCCAGCAGTAGATCAGGGTTAGGCTACACCTTC. This chain joins TRBV28 and TRBJ1-2; D is possibly TRBD1 (5 bases). V was clipped by 5 bases and J by 8 bases, with 12 bases between them. The V gene's germline CDR1 is MDHEN and CDR2 SYDVKM. The CDR3 extends over 12 amino acids.

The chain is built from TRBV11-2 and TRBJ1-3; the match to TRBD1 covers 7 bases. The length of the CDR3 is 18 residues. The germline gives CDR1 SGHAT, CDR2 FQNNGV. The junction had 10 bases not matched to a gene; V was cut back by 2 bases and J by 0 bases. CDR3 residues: CASSLPRGQVGSGNTIYF. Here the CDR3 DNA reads TGTGCCAGCAGCTTACCCCGTGGACAGGTTGGCTCTGGAAACACCATATATTTT.

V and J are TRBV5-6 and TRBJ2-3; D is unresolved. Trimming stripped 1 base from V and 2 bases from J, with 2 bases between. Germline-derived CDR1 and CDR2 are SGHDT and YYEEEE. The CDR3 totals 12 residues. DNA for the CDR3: TGTGCCAGCAGCTTGTACACAGATACGCAGTATTTT. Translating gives CASSLYTDTQYF.

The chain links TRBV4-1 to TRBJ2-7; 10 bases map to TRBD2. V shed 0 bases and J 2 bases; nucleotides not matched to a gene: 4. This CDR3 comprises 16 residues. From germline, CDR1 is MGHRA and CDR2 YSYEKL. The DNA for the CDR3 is TGCGCCAGCAGCCAAGACGGGCTAGCGGGAGCCTACGAGCAGTACTTC. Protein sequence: CASSQDGLAGAYEQYF.

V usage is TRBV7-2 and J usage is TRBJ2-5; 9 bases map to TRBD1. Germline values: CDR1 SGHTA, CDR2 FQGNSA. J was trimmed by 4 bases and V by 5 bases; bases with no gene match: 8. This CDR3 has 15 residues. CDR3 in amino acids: CASSRTRTGAETQYF. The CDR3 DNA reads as TGTGCCAGCAGCAGAACTAGGACAGGGGCAGAGACCCAGTACTTC.

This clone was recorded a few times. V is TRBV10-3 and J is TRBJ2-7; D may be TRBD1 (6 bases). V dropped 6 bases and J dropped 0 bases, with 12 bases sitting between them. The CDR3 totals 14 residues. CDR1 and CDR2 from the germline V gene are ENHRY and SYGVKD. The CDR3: CAIRPDRSSYEQYF. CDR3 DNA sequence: TGTGCCATCAGACCCGACAGGTCCTCCTACGAGCAGTACTTC.

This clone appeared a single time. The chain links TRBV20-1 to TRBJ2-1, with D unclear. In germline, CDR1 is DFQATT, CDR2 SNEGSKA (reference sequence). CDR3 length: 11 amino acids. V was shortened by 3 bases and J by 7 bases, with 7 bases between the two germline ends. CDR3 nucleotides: TGCAGTGCTAGTATTGTGAATGAGCAGTTCTTC. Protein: CSASIVNEQFF.

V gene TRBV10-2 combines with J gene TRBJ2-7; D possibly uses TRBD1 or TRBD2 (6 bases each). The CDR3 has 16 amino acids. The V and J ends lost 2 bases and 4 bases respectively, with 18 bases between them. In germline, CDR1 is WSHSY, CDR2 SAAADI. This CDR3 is CASSEISGAGLYEQYF. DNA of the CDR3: TGCGCCAGCAGTGAGATTTCGGGGGCAGGGCTTTACGAGCAGTACTTC.

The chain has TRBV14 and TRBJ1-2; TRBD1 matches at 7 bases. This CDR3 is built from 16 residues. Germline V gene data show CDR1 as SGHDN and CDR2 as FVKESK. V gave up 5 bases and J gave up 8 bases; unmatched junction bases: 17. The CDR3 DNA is TGTGCCAGCAGCGAACGACAGGGTTTGGACCTAGGGGGCTACACCTTC. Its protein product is CASSERQGLDLGGYTF.

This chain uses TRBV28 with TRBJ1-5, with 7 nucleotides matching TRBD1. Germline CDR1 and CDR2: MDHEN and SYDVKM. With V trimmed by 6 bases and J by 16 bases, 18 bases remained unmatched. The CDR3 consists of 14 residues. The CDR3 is CASSTTGRLIGGHF. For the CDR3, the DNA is TGTGCCAGCAGCACGACAGGGCGCCTAATCGGGGGACATTTT.

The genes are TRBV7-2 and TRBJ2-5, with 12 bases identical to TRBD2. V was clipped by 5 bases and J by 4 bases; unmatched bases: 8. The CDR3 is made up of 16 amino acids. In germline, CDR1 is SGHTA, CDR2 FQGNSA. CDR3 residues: CASSPRTSGRTETQYF. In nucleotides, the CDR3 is TGTGCCAGCAGCCCCCGTACTAGCGGGAGGACAGAGACCCAGTACTTC.

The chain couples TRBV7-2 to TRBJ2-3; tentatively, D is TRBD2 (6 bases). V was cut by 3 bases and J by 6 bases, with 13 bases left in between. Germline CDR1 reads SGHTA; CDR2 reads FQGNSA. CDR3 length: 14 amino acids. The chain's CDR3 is CASSFGGDGDTQYF. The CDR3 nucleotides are TGTGCCAGCAGCTTCGGCGGGGACGGGGATACGCAGTATTTT.

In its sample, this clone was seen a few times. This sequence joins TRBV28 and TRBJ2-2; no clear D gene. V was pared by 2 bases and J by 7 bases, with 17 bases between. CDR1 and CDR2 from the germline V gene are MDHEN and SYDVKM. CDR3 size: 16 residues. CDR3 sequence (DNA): TGTGCCAGCAGTTTAGAGGTCACCTACTCCAACGGGGAGCTGTTTTTT. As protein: CASSLEVTYSNGELFF.

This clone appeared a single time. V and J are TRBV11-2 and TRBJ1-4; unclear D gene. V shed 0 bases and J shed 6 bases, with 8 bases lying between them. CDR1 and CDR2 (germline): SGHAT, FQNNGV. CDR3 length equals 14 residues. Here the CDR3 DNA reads TGTGCCAGCAGCTTAGATTGGCCTGATGAAAAACTGTTTTTT. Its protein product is CASSLDWPDEKLFF. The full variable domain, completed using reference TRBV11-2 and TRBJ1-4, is EAGVAQSPRYKIIEKRQSVAFWCNPISGHATLYWYQQILGQGPKLLIQFQNNGVVDDSQLPKDRFSAERLKGVDSTLKIQPAKLEDSAVYLCASSLDWPDEKLFFGSGTQLSVL.

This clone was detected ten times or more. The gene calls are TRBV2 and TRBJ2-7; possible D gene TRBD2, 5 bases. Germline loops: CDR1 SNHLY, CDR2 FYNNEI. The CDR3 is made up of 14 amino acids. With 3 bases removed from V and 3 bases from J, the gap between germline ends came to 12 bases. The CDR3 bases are TGTGCCAGCAGTGAGGGAAGGCGGGTCTACGAGCAGTACTTC. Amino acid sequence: CASSEGRRVYEQYF.

The CDR3 coding sequence is TGTGCCAGCGGTGAGATGTACGAGCAGTACTTC. Its protein product is CASGEMYEQYF. The gene calls are TRBV28 and TRBJ2-7; D uncertain. Trimming stripped 8 bases from V and 4 bases from J, with 9 bases between. The germline V gene has CDR1 MDHEN and CDR2 SYDVKM. The CDR3 has 11 amino acids. Filled out from reference TRBV28 and TRBJ2-7, the complete variable domain reads DVKVTQSSRYLVKRTGEKVFLECVQDMDHENMFWYRQDPGLGLRLIYFSYDVKMKEKGDIPEGYSVSREKKERFSLILESASTNQTSMYLCASGEMYEQYFGPGTRLTVT.

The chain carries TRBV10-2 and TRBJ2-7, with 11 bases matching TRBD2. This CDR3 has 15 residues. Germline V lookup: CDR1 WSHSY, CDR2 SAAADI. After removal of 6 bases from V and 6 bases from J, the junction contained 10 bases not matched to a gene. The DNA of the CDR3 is TGCGCCAGCAGAGTGGAGACTAGCGGGATAGGCGAGCAGTACTTC. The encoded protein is CASRVETSGIGEQYF.

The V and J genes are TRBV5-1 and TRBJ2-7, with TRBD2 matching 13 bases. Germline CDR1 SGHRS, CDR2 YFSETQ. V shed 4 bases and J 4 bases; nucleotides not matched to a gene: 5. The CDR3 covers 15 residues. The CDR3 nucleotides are TGCGCCAGCAGCATGACGACTAGCGGGAGGTACGAGCAGTACTTC. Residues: CASSMTTSGRYEQYF. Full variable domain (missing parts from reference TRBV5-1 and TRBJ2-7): KAGVTQTPRYLIKTRGQQVTLSCSPISGHRSVSWYQQTPGQGLQFLFEYFSETQRNKGNFPGRFSGRQFSNSRSEMNVSTLELGDSALYLCASSMTTSGRYEQYFGPGTRLTVT.

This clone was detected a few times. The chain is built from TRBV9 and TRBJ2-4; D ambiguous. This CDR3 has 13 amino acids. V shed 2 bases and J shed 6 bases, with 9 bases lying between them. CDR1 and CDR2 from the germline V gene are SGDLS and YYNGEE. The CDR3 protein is CASSVSNGNIQYF. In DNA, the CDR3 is TGTGCCAGCAGCGTCTCAAACGGAAACATTCAGTACTTC.

DNA of the CDR3: TGTGCCAGCAGCTTGGTCGGATCAGGGGGGTTTTTTAATCAGCCCCAGCATTTT. This translates into CASSLVGSGGFFNQPQHF. V usage is TRBV5-8 and J usage is TRBJ1-5; the match to TRBD1 covers 7 bases. There are 18 residues in the CDR3. The V gene end was trimmed by 0 bases and the J gene end by 4 bases; junction bases not matched to a gene: 13. Germline V gene sequence: CDR1 SGHTS, CDR2 YDEGEE.

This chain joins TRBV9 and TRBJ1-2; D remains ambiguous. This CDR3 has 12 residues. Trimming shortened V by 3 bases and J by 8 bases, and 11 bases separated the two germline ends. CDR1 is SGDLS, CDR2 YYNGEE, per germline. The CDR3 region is CASSDRLGGYTF. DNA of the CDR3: TGTGCCAGCAGCGACAGACTTGGGGGCTACACCTTC.

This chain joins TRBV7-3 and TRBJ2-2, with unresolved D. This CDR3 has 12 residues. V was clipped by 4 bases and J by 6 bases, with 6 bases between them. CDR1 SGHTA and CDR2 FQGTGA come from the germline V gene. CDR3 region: CASSSPPGELFF. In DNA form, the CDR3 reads TGTGCCAGCAGCTCGCCCCCCGGGGAGCTGTTTTTT. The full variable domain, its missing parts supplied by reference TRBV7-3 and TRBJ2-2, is GAGVSQTPSNKVTEKGKYVELRCDPISGHTALYWYRQSLGQGPEFLIYFQGTGAADDSGLPNDRFFAVRPEGSVSTLKIQRTERGDSAVYLCASSSPPGELFFGEGSRLTVL.

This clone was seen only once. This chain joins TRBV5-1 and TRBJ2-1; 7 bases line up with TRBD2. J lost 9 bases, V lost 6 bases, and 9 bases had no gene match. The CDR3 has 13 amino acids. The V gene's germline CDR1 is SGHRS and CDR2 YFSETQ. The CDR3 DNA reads TGCGCCAGCACTCTCTTTAGCGGGCGTGAGCAGTTCTTC. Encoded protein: CASTLFSGREQFF.

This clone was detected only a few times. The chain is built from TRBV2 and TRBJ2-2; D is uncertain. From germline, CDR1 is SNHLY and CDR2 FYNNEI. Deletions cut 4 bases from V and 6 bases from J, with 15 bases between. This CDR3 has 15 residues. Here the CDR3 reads CASSADRRVPGELFF. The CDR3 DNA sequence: TGTGCCAGCAGTGCAGATCGTAGGGTCCCCGGGGAGCTGTTTTTT.

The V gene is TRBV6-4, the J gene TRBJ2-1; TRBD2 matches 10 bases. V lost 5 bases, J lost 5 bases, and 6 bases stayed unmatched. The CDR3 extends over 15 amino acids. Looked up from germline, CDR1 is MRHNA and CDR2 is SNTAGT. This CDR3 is CASSKEAGGHNEQFF. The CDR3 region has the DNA TGTGCCAGCAGTAAAGAAGCGGGAGGGCACAATGAGCAGTTCTTC.